These 29 T cell receptor beta chains were sequenced from one sample in a study of OX40 agonist ivuxolimab in advanced cancers. The repertoire was sequenced with immunoSEQ multiplex PCR; TCRdb's copy has only in-frame clones and lacks some. The sample has around 67,000 clones; about 90% are singletons. This specimen was CD4+ or CD8+ T cells sorted from blood, taken in a trial of the OX40 agonist ivuxolimab. The source of these receptors is an adult with an advanced solid tumor such as melanoma, head and neck, liver or kidney cancer.

This clone was recorded once. V gene TRBV21-1 combines with J gene TRBJ2-5; the table's D call, TRBD2, was not checked against the DNA. Near its end, the DNA agrees better with TRBJ2-7, so the J call may be wrong. TRBV21-1 represents a pseudogene. There are 15 residues in the CDR3. CDR3 nucleotide sequence: TGTGCCAGCAGCAGCGGGACGGACCCCTCGTACGAGCAGTACTTC. Amino acid sequence: CASSSGTDPSYEQYF.

The chain has TRBV18 and TRBJ2-1; 8 bases agree with TRBD2. The CDR3 length is 15 residues. Trimming removed 3 bases from V and 5 bases from J; junction bases left unmatched: 6. The germline CDR1 and CDR2 sequences are KGHSH and LQKENI. In nucleotides, the CDR3 is TGTGCCAGCTCACCCCTGGGACTAGACGACAATGAGCAGTTCTTC. Its translation is CASSPLGLDDNEQFF.

This chain joins TRBV7-9 and TRBJ2-4; D is ambiguous. CDR1 and CDR2 from the germline V gene are SEHNR and FQNEAQ (reference sequence). The CDR3 contains 17 residues. V dropped 1 base and J dropped 2 bases, with 15 bases sitting between them. The CDR3 DNA follows: TGTGCCAGCAGCTTAGTCTCTGGGTTTGGGTCCAAAAACATTCAGTACTTC. Its translation is CASSLVSGFGSKNIQYF.

The chain carries TRBV28 and TRBJ2-7; 7 bases fit TRBD2. CDR1 is MDHEN, CDR2 SYDVKM, per germline. The CDR3 has 15 residues. V dropped 5 bases and J dropped 2; count of bases not matched to a gene: 9. Here the CDR3 reads CASSGGGGVPYEQYF. Written as DNA, the CDR3 is TGTGCCAGCAGTGGAGGCGGGGGTGTGCCCTACGAGCAGTACTTC.

There are a few counts of this clone. The gene calls are TRBV5-5 and TRBJ2-2; D possibly corresponds to TRBD1 (6 bases). The CDR3 totals 15 residues. With 4 bases removed from V and 5 bases from J, the gap between germline ends came to 15 bases. Germline-derived CDR1 and CDR2 are SGHKS and YYEKEE (reference sequence). In DNA, the CDR3 is TGTGCCAGCAGCCCCACAGGGAGTGGGACCGGGGAGCTGTTTTTT. It is translated as CASSPTGSGTGELFF.

The genes are TRBV7-9 and TRBJ1-1; D gene ambiguous. The CDR3 is 14 residues long. CDR1 is SEHNR and CDR2 is FQNEAQ in the germline V gene (reference sequence). Trimming cost V 1 base and J 1 base, with 7 bases left between them. As DNA, the CDR3 is TGTGCCAGCAGCTTAGAAACGACGAACACTGAAGCTTTCTTT. Its translation is CASSLETTNTEAFF.

This chain connects TRBV18 to TRBJ2-6; D is undetermined. Deletions cut 4 bases from V and 2 bases from J, with 12 bases between. CDR3 length: 16 amino acids. From germline, CDR1 is KGHSH and CDR2 LQKENI. The CDR3 DNA reads as TGTGCCAGCTCACGAACCGGTGAAACTGGGGCCAACGTCCTGACTTTC. Amino acid sequence: CASSRTGETGANVLTF.

The chain recombines TRBV5-1 with TRBJ2-2; the match to TRBD1 covers 7 bases. Trimming at V came to 5 bases and at J to 0 bases, leaving 7 bases not matched to a gene. This CDR3 is built from 16 residues. From germline, CDR1 is SGHRS and CDR2 YFSETQ. CDR3 bases: TGCGCCAGCAGGGGGATTGGGACAGCGAACACCGGGGAGCTGTTTTTT. Translation: CASRGIGTANTGELFF.

This sequence joins TRBV30 and TRBJ1-3, with D unresolved. CDR3 length equals 15 residues. Germline assignment: CDR1 GTSNPN and CDR2 SVGIG (reference sequence). The V and J ends lost 0 bases and 4 bases respectively, with 13 bases between them. CDR3 protein: CAWSVRGPVGNTIYF. CDR3 DNA sequence: TGTGCCTGGAGTGTACGGGGTCCCGTAGGAAACACCATATATTTT.

The rearrangement uses TRBV4-1 and TRBJ2-2, with D possibly TRBD2 on 6 matching bases. Germline V gene data show CDR1 as MGHRA and CDR2 as YSYEKL. With 6 bases removed from V and 2 bases from J, the gap between germline ends came to 13 bases. This CDR3 is built from 15 residues. CDR3 amino acids: CASSRVAENTGELFF. CDR3 sequence (DNA): TGCGCCAGCAGTAGGGTAGCGGAAAACACCGGGGAGCTGTTTTTT.

Of note for this clone: Other DNA sequences within the sample encode an identical CDR3. V usage is TRBV5-4 and J usage is TRBJ2-7; no definite D call. Germline CDR1 and CDR2: SGHNT and YYREEE (reference sequence). The CDR3 has 11 amino acids. Trimming cost V 5 bases and J 3 bases, with 6 bases left between them. DNA of the CDR3: TGTGCCAGCAGTAACGACTACGAGCAGTACTTC. Its protein is CASSNDYEQYF. The whole variable domain, remainder taken from reference TRBV5-4 and TRBJ2-7, is ETGVTQSPTHLIKTRGQQVTLRCSSQSGHNTVSWYQQALGQGPQFIFQYYREEENGRGNFPPRFSGLQFPNYSSELNVNALELDDSALYLCASSNDYEQYFGPGTRLTVT.

The chain recombines TRBV28 with TRBJ2-3; TRBD1 or TRBD2 may be the D gene (6 bases each). The CDR3 spans 13 residues. Germline loops: CDR1 MDHEN, CDR2 SYDVKM. With 5 bases removed from V and 4 bases from J, the gap between germline ends came to 10 bases. DNA of the CDR3: TGTGCCAGCAGTGGGGGGCATGCAGATACGCAGTATTTT. The encoded protein is CASSGGHADTQYF.

The chain links TRBV7-9 to TRBJ2-1, with D uncertain. V lost 3 bases and J 10 bases, leaving 13 bases between the germline ends. The CDR3 has 13 amino acids. Germline V gene sequence: CDR1 SEHNR, CDR2 FQNEAQ (reference sequence). The CDR3 protein is CASSFAQQSEQFF. The CDR3 nucleotides read TGTGCCAGCAGCTTTGCACAACAGTCCGAGCAGTTCTTC. The complete variable domain, with remaining parts taken from reference TRBV7-9 and TRBJ2-1, reads DTGVSQNPRHKITKRGQNVTFRCDPISEHNRLYWYRQTLGQGPEFLTYFQNEAQLEKSRLLSDRFSAERPKGSFSTLEIQRTEQGDSAMYLCASSFAQQSEQFFGPGTRLTVL.

The CDR3 protein is CASSFQGARYGYTF. DNA of the CDR3: TGTGCCAGCAGCTTCCAGGGGGCGCGATATGGCTACACCTTC. This chain connects TRBV9 to TRBJ1-2, with TRBD1 matching over 8 bases. The junction had 7 bases not matched to a gene; V was cut back by 4 bases and J by 5 bases. Germline V gives CDR1 SGDLS, CDR2 YYNGEE. CDR3 length: 14 amino acids.

The chain has TRBV7-9 and TRBJ1-6, with TRBD1 matching 7 bases. CDR1 and CDR2 (germline): SEHNR, FQNEAQ (reference sequence). This CDR3 has 19 amino acids. V was clipped by 3 bases and J by 0 bases; unmatched bases: 11. The CDR3 sequence: CASSFPLPGQSSYNSPLHF. CDR3 nucleotide sequence: TGTGCCAGCAGCTTTCCGCTCCCGGGACAGAGCTCCTATAATTCACCCCTCCACTTT.

The chain combines TRBV7-2 with TRBJ2-5; 7 nucleotides match TRBD2. CDR1 is SGHTA, CDR2 FQGNSA, per germline. The length of the CDR3 is 14 residues. Losses at the gene ends were 7 bases for V and 2 bases for J; bases not matched to a gene: 7. In DNA, the CDR3 is TGTGCCAGCACCCGCCCGGGGGGACAAGAGACCCAGTACTTC. Translated, it gives CASTRPGGQETQYF.

J is TRBJ1-5 and V is TRBV4-1; D gene ambiguous. The CDR3 totals 15 residues. Germline V CDR1 and CDR2: MGHRA, YSYEKL. V gave up 0 bases and J gave up 1 base, with 7 bases separating them. As DNA, the CDR3 is TGCGCCAGCAGCCAAGATACCTGGAGCAATCAGCCCCAGCATTTT. It encodes CASSQDTWSNQPQHF.

The chain is built from TRBV5-1 and TRBJ2-5, with 8 bases matching TRBD1. The V gene's germline CDR1 is SGHRS and CDR2 YFSETQ. This CDR3 comprises 15 residues. After removal of 0 bases from V and 1 base from J, the junction contained 2 bases not matched to a gene. The CDR3 protein is CASSLETGAQETQYF. CDR3 DNA sequence: TGCGCCAGCAGCTTGGAGACAGGGGCCCAAGAGACCCAGTACTTC.

This clone was seen a few times. The sample contains more than one DNA sequence encoding this CDR3. The genes are TRBV5-1 and TRBJ2-5; D possibly corresponds to TRBD1 (6 bases). Germline CDR1 SGHRS, CDR2 YFSETQ. The V gene lost 1 base and the J gene lost 4 bases, with 11 bases spanning the gap. The CDR3 is 14 residues long. The CDR3 DNA sequence: TGCGCCAGCAGCTTGACAGGGTCAAGAGAGACCCAGTACTTC. It specifies CASSLTGSRETQYF. The full variable domain, with the rest looked up from reference TRBV5-1 and TRBJ2-5, is KAGVTQTPRYLIKTRGQQVTLSCSPISGHRSVSWYQQTPGQGLQFLFEYFSETQRNKGNFPGRFSGRQFSNSRSEMNVSTLELGDSALYLCASSLTGSRETQYFGPGTRLLVL.

This clone was counted a single time. The V call is TRBV11-3, the J call TRBJ2-1; D not certain. The V gene lost 1 base and the J gene lost 6 bases, with 10 bases spanning the gap. The length of the CDR3 is 14 residues. CDR1 is SGHNT, CDR2 YENEEA, per germline. CDR3 residues: CASSLGGRFNEQFF. Here the CDR3 DNA reads TGTGCCAGCAGCTTAGGAGGCAGATTCAATGAGCAGTTCTTC.

The V gene is TRBV4-3, the J gene TRBJ1-5; D possibly corresponds to TRBD1 (5 bases). V was shortened by 4 bases and J by 5 bases, with 12 bases between the two germline ends. The CDR3 totals 14 residues. Germline loops: CDR1 LGHNA, CDR2 YSLEER. The CDR3 region is CASSPRLGDQPQHF. The CDR3 DNA reads as TGCGCCAGCAGCCCTAGGTTGGGGGATCAGCCCCAGCATTTT.

The J gene is TRBJ1-2, the V gene TRBV30; no clear D. V was clipped by 1 base and J by 8 bases, with 14 bases between them. Per the germline V gene, CDR1 is GTSNPN and CDR2 is SVGIG (reference sequence). This CDR3 comprises 13 residues. The CDR3 sequence is CAWSGIGRGGYTF. The CDR3 coding sequence is TGTGCCTGGAGTGGCATTGGACGGGGAGGCTACACCTTC.

V gene TRBV11-2 combines with J gene TRBJ2-3; weak D call: TRBD2 (6 bases). In germline, CDR1 is SGHAT, CDR2 FQNNGV. The germline V and J ends were trimmed by 1 base and 3 bases, with 14 bases remaining between them. The CDR3 is made up of 16 amino acids. The chain's CDR3 is CASSLAGDGGTDTQYF. The CDR3 DNA sequence: TGTGCCAGCAGCTTAGCGGGGGATGGGGGTACAGATACGCAGTATTTT.

This clone was observed once. The rearrangement links TRBV5-1 to TRBJ2-3, with TRBD2 matching 9 bases. Germline assignment: CDR1 SGHRS and CDR2 YFSETQ. There are 15 residues in the CDR3. Germline trimming cut 1 base from V and 4 bases from J; bases unmatched to any gene: 4. CDR3 in DNA: TGCGCCAGCAGCTTGCGGGGCGGGGGGGCAGATACGCAGTATTTT. This gives the protein CASSLRGGGADTQYF.

The V call is TRBV9, the J call TRBJ1-2, with 11 bases fitting TRBD1. The CDR3 has 20 amino acids. Germline-derived CDR1 and CDR2 are SGDLS and YYNGEE. Trimming at V came to 0 bases and at J to 1 base, leaving 14 bases not matched to a gene. The CDR3 region is CASSVDPPRTGGLGNYGYTF. CDR3 DNA: TGTGCCAGCAGCGTAGACCCCCCCCGGACAGGGGGCTTGGGTAACTATGGCTACACCTTC.

This sequence joins TRBV30 and TRBJ2-5; D is perhaps TRBD2 (6 bases). The CDR3 extends over 14 amino acids. CDR1 GTSNPN and CDR2 SVGIG come from the germline V gene (reference sequence). Trimming removed 0 bases at V and 5 bases at J, with 13 bases between. CDR3 sequence: CAWSVLGGGETQYF. CDR3 bases: TGTGCCTGGAGTGTACTAGGTGGGGGGGAGACCCAGTACTTC.

The chain has TRBV18 and TRBJ2-5, with TRBD2 matching 9 bases. The J call is in doubt because the DNA end fits TRBJ2-7 better. The CDR3 contains 15 residues. Germline values: CDR1 KGHSH, CDR2 LQKENI. DNA of the CDR3: TGTGCCAGCTCACCACGCCCTAGCGGGAACTACGAGCAGTACTTC. Translating it yields CASSPRPSGNYEQYF.

This clone was found once. The rearrangement uses TRBV2 and TRBJ2-7; D ambiguous. Germline V lookup: CDR1 SNHLY, CDR2 FYNNEI. Trimming took off 1 base at V and 7 bases at J, with 14 bases between the two ends. This CDR3 region has 14 residues. The CDR3 protein is CASSEVLPVGEQYF. The DNA for the CDR3 is TGTGCCAGCAGTGAAGTACTACCAGTAGGGGAGCAGTACTTC.

As DNA, the CDR3 is TGCGCCAGCAGCTCCGGGGGTGGGGGTATCTCCTACAATGAGCAGTTCTTC. Its protein product is CASSSGGGGISYNEQFF. This rearrangement joins TRBV5-1 to TRBJ2-1, with D possibly matching TRBD2 (6 bases). The germline V and J ends were trimmed by 3 bases and 0 bases, with 16 bases remaining between them. Germline CDR1 SGHRS, CDR2 YFSETQ. The length of the CDR3 is 17 residues. The full variable domain, completed using reference TRBV5-1 and TRBJ2-1, is KAGVTQTPRYLIKTRGQQVTLSCSPISGHRSVSWYQQTPGQGLQFLFEYFSETQRNKGNFPGRFSGRQFSNSRSEMNVSTLELGDSALYLCASSSGGGGISYNEQFFGPGTRLTVL.